Below, 5 T cell receptor beta chains from the same sample are listed, as sequenced in a study of T cell responses to AZD1222 COVID-19 vaccine. The table came from immunoSEQ multiplex PCR; TCRdb's copy has only in-frame clones and leaves some out. The sample holds about 110,000 clones, around 84% seen once. Sequencing used peripheral blood, obtained on day 0 of AZD1222 vaccination. The origin of the receptors is an adult in good health.

This chain uses TRBV4-1 with TRBJ1-1, with 9 bases identical to TRBD1. CDR1 is MGHRA and CDR2 is YSYEKL in the germline V gene. The V and J ends lost 0 bases and 5 bases, in that order; junction bases with no gene match: 4. CDR3 length: 15 residues. The CDR3 nucleotides are TGCGCCAGCAGCCAAGAACAGGGGGCCAGAACTGAAGCTTTCTTT. Its protein product is CASSQEQGARTEAFF.

The chain uses TRBV7-8 and TRBJ2-3, with 7 bases lining up with TRBD1. Germline lookup yields CDR1 SGHVS and CDR2 FQNEAQ. The CDR3 consists of 17 residues. Trimming at V came to 5 bases and at J to 2 bases, leaving 13 bases not matched to a gene. CDR3 nucleotide sequence: TGTGCCAGCAGCCCCCGGGGTTGGACAGGAATCACAGATACGCAGTATTTT. It codes for CASSPRGWTGITDTQYF. The full variable domain, rest sourced from reference TRBV7-8 and TRBJ2-3, is GAGVSQSPRYKVAKRGQDVALRCDPISGHVSLFWYQQALGQGPEFLTYFQNEAQLDKSGLPSDRFFAERPEGSVSTLKIQRTQQEDSAVYLCASSPRGWTGITDTQYFGPGTRLTVL.

The gene calls are TRBV3-1 (or the pseudogene TRBV3-2) and TRBJ2-1; the match to TRBD2 covers 12 bases. Germline CDR1 is LGHDT and CDR2 is YNNKEL (reference sequence). V trimming: 4 bases; J trimming: 6 bases; junction bases outside the gene matches: 7. This CDR3 contains 16 residues. For the CDR3, the DNA is TGTGCCAGCAGCCGACAGACTAGCGGGGGTACCAATGAGCAGTTCTTC. Translating it yields CASSRQTSGGTNEQFF.

The chain uses TRBV3-1 (or the pseudogene TRBV3-2) and TRBJ2-1; D ambiguous. Germline V gene data show CDR1 as LGHDT and CDR2 as YNNKEL (reference sequence). CDR3 size: 15 residues. The germline V and J ends were trimmed by 1 base and 3 bases, with 10 bases remaining between them. In DNA form, the CDR3 reads TGTGCCAGCAGCCAAGGTAAAAGTAGCTACAATGAGCAGTTCTTC. Translating gives CASSQGKSSYNEQFF.

The chain has TRBV10-3 and TRBJ2-7; 8 nucleotides agree with TRBD1. V gave up 2 bases and J gave up 5 bases; unmatched junction bases: 5. The CDR3 is 14 residues long. CDR1 is ENHRY and CDR2 is SYGVKD in the germline V gene. The chain's CDR3 is CAISERGQANEQYF. The CDR3 DNA reads as TGTGCCATCAGTGAGCGGGGACAGGCAAACGAGCAGTACTTC.